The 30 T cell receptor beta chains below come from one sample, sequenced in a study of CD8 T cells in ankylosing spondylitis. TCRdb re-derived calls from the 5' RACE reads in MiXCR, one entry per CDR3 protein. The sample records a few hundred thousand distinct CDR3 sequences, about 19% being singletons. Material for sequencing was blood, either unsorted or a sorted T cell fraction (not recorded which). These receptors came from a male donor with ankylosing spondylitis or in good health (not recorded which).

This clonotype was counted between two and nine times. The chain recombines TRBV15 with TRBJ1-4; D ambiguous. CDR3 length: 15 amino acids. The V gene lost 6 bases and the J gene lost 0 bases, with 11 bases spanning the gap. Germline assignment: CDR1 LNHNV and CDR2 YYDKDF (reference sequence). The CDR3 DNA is TGTGCCACCAGGAAGGGTCTAGCAACTAATGAAAAACTGTTTTTT. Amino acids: CATRKGLATNEKLFF.

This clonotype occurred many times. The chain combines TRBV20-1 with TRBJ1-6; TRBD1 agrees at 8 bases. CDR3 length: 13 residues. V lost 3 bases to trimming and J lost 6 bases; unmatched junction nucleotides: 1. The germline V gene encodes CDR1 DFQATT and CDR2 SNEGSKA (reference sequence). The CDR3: CSASTGGNSPLHF. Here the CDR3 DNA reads TGCAGTGCTAGTACAGGGGGTAATTCACCCCTCCACTTT.

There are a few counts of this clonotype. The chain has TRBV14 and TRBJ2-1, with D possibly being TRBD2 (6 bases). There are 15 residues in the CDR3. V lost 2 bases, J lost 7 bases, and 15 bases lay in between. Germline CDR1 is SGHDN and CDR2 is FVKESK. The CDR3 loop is CASSQWDAGRNEQFF. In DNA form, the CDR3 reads TGTGCCAGCAGCCAATGGGATGCAGGGAGGAATGAGCAGTTCTTC. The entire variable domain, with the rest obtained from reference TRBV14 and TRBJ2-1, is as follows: EAGVTQFPSHSVIEKGQTVTLRCDPISGHDNLYWYRRVMGKEIKFLLHFVKESKQDESGMPNNRFLAERTGGTYSTLKVQPAELEDSGVYFCASSQWDAGRNEQFFGPGTRLTVL.

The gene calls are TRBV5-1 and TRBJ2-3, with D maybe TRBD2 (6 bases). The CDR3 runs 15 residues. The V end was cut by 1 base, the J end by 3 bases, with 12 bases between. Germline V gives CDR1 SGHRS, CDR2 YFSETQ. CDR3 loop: CASSLSGLKTDTQYF. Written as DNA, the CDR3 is TGCGCCAGCAGCTTGTCGGGACTCAAAACAGATACGCAGTATTTT.

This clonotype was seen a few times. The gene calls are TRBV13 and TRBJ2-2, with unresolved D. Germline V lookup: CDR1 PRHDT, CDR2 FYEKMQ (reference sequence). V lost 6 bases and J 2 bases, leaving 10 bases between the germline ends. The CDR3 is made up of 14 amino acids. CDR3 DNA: TGTGCCAGCAGAAATAGGCGAAACACCGGGGAGCTGTTTTTT. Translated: CASRNRRNTGELFF.

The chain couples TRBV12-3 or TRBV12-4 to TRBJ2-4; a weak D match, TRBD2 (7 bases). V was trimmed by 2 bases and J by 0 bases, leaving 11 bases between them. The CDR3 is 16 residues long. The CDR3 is CASSLSGGLAKNIQYF. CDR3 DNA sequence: TGTGCCAGCAGTTTATCCGGGGGGCTAGCCAAAAACATTCAGTACTTC.

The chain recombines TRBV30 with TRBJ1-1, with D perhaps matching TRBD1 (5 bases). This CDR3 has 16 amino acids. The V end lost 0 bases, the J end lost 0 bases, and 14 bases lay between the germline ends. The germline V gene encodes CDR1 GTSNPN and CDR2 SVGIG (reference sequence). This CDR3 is CAWSVQFGALNTEAFF. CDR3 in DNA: TGTGCCTGGAGTGTACAGTTTGGGGCCCTGAACACTGAAGCTTTCTTT.

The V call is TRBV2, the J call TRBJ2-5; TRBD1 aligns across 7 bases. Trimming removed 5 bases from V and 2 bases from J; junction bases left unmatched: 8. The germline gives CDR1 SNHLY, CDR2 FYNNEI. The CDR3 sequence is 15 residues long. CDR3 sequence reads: CASSMDRTVQETQYF. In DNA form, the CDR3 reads TGTGCCAGCAGTATGGACAGGACGGTACAAGAGACCCAGTACTTC.

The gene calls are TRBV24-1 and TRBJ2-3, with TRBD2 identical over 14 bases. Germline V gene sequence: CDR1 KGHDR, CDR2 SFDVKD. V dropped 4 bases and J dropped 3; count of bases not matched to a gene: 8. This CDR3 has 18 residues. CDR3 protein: CATSDLGTSGSRTDTQYF. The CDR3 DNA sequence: TGTGCCACCAGTGACCTCGGGACTAGCGGGAGTAGAACAGATACGCAGTATTTT.

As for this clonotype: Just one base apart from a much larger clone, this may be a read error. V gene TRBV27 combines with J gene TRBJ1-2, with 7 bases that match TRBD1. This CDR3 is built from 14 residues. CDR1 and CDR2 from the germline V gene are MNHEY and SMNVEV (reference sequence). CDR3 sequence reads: CTSSADRDLLGYTF. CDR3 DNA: TGTACCAGCAGCGCCGACAGGGACCTCTTAGGCTACACCTTC.

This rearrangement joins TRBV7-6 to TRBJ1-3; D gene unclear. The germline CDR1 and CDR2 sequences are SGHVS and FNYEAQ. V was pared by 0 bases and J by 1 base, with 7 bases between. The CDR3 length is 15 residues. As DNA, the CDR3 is TGTGCCAGCAGCTTAGCTTCAGCGTCTGGAAACACCATATATTTT. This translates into CASSLASASGNTIYF.

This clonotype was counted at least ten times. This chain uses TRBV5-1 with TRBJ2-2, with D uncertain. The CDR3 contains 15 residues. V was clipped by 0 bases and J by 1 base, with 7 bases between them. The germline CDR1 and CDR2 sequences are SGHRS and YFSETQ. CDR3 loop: CASSLARQNTGELFF. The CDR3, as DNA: TGCGCCAGCAGCTTGGCCAGACAGAACACCGGGGAGCTGTTTTTT.

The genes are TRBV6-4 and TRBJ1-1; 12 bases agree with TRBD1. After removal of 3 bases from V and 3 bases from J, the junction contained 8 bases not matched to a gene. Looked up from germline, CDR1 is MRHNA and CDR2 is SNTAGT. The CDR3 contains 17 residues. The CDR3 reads CASSEGDRGRPDTEAFF. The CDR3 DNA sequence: TGTGCCAGCAGTGAAGGGGACAGGGGGCGTCCAGACACTGAAGCTTTCTTT.

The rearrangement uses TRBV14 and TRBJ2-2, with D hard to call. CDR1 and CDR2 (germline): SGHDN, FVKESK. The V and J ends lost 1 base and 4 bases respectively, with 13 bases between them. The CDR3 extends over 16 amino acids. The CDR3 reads CASSQVTSWVTGELFF. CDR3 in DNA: TGTGCCAGCAGCCAAGTAACTTCGTGGGTCACCGGGGAGCTGTTTTTT.

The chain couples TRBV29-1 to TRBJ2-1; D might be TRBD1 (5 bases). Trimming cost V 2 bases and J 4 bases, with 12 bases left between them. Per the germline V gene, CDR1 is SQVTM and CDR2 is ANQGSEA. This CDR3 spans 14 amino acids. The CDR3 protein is CSVELSGHYNEQFF. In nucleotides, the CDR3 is TGCAGCGTTGAATTGTCTGGACATTACAATGAGCAGTTCTTC.

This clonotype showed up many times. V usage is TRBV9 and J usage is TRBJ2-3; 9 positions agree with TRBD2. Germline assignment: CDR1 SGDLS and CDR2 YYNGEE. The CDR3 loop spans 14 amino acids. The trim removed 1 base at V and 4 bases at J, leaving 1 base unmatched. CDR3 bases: TGTGCCAGCAGCGTACTAGCGGGACCAGATACGCAGTATTTT. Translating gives CASSVLAGPDTQYF.

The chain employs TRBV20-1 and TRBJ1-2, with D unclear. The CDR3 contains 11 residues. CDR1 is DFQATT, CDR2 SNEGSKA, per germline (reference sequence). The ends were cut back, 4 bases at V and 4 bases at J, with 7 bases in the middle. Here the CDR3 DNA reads TGCAGTGCTACCACAAGCTATGGCTACACCTTC. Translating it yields CSATTSYGYTF.

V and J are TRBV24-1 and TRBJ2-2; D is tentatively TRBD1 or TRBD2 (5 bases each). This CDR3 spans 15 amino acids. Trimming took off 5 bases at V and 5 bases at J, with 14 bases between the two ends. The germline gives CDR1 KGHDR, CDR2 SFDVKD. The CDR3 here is CATSGEGPGTGELFF. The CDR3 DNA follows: TGTGCCACCAGTGGTGAGGGACCGGGAACCGGGGAGCTGTTTTTT.

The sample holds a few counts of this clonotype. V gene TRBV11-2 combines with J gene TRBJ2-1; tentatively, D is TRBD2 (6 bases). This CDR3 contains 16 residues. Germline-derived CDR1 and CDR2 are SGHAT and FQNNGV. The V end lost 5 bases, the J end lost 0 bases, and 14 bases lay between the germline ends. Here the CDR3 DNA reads TGTGCCAGCAGCCGAGGACTACAGAGCTCCTACAATGAGCAGTTCTTC. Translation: CASSRGLQSSYNEQFF. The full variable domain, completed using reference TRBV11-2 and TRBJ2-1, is EAGVAQSPRYKIIEKRQSVAFWCNPISGHATLYWYQQILGQGPKLLIQFQNNGVVDDSQLPKDRFSAERLKGVDSTLKIQPAKLEDSAVYLCASSRGLQSSYNEQFFGPGTRLTVL.

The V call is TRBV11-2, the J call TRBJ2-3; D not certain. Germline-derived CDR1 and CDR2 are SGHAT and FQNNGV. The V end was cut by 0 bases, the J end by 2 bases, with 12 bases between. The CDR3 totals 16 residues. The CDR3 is CASSLDGSYSTDTQYF. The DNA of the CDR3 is TGTGCCAGCAGCTTAGACGGGTCCTACTCCACAGATACGCAGTATTTT.

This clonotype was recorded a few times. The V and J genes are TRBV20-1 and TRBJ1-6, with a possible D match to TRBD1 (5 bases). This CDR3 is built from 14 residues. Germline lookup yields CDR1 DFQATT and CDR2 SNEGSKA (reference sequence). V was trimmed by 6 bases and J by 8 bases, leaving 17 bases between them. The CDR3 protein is CSARTRGPYSPLHF. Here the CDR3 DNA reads TGCAGTGCGCGGACGAGGGGCCCCTATTCACCCCTCCACTTT.

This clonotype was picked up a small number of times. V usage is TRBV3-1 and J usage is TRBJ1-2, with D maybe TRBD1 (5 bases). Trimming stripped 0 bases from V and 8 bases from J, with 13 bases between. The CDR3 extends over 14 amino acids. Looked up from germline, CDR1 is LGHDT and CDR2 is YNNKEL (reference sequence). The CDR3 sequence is CASSQDGAGRGYTF. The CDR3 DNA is TGTGCCAGCAGCCAAGATGGGGCCGGTCGAGGCTACACCTTC.

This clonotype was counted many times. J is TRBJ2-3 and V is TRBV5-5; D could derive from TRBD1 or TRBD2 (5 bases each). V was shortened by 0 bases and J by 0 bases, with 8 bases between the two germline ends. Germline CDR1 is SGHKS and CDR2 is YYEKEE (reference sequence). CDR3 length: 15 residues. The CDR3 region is CASSLAGTSTDTQYF. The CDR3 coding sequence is TGTGCCAGCAGCTTGGCCGGGACGAGCACAGATACGCAGTATTTT.

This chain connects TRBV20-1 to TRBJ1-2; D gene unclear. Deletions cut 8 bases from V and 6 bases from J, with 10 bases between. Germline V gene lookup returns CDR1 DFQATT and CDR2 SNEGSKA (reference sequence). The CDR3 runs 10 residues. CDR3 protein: CSTLRDGYTF. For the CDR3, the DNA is TGCAGTACTCTAAGGGATGGCTACACCTTC.

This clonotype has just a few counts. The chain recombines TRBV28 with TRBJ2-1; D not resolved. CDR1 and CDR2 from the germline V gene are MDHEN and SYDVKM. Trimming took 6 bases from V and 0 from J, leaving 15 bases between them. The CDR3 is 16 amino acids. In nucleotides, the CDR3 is TGTGCCAGCAGACACGAAGGGTGGAGCTCCTACAATGAGCAGTTCTTC. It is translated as CASRHEGWSSYNEQFF.

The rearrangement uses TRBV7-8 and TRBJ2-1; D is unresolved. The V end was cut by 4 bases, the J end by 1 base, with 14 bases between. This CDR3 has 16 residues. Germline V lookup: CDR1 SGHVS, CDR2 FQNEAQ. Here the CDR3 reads CASSSWTVKSYNEQFF. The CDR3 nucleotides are TGTGCCAGCAGCTCCTGGACGGTAAAATCCTACAATGAGCAGTTCTTC.

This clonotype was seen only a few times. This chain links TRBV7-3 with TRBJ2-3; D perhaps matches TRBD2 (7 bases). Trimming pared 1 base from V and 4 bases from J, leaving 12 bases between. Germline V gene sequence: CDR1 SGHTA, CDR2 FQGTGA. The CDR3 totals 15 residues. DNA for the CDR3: TGTGCCAGCAGCTTAAATGGGGGGGCGGCAGATACGCAGTATTTT. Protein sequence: CASSLNGGAADTQYF.

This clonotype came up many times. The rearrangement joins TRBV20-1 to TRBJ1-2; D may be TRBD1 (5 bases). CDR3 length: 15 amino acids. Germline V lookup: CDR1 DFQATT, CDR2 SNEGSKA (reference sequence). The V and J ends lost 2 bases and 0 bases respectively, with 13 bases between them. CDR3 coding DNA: TGCAGTGCTAGACCCACCGGGACGCCTAACTATGGCTACACCTTC. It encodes CSARPTGTPNYGYTF.

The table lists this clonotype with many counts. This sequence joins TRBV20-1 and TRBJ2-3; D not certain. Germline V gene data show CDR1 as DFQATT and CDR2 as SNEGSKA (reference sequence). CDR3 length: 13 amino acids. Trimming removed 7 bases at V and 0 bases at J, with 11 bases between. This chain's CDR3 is CSGVGSSTDTQYF. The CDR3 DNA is TGCAGTGGAGTGGGGTCTAGCACAGATACGCAGTATTTT.

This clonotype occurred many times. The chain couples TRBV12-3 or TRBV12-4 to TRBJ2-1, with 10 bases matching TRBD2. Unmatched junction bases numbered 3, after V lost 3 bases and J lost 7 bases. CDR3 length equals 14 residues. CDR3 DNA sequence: TGTGCCAGCAGTTTGTCAGCGGGGGGGAATGAGCAGTTCTTC. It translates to CASSLSAGGNEQFF.